Given below is one T cell receptor (beta chain) in context. Its recognized antigen is unknown. Qualities for individual bases were not recorded, and no much larger clone is one base off. TCR CDR3 regions were amplified from genomic DNA by multiplex PCR using the deep immunoSEQ assay. Genomic DNA extracted from each cell subset was distributed evenly over all wells of several immunoSEQ 96-well plates, and each plate served as one replicate. For sorted subsets, each replicate PCR was loaded with 150 to 250 ng genomic DNA, equivalent to about 30,000 T cell genomes. Purified libraries were quantified with a Qubit 3.0 fluorometer, sized on a Bioanalyzer 2100, and re-quantified with the KAPA Library Quantification kit. Every immunoSEQ 96-well plate was sequenced on a dedicated single-read 150-cycle Illumina NextSeq 550 flow cell. On the authors' methods: Because the immunoSEQ output held only junctional sequences and lacked quality scores, the filtering could not match the filtering applied to full-length reads. Sequences were annotated with PyIR, a Python wrapper for IgBLAST v1.9, using IMGT germline references to assign V/J genes and CDR3. Reads were removed for weak V/J assignments (E-value above 1e-6), missing CDR3, stop codons, out-of-frame junctions, or ambiguous translated residues. A V3J clonotype was defined by an identical inferred V gene, J gene, and CDR3 amino acid sequence. To compute the percentage overlap between repertoires, the number of shared unique clonotypes was divided by the size of the smaller repertoire. Three approaches were used to assess repertoire richness: RTK rarefaction, the Chao1 estimator, and Recon v2.1 estimates of unobserved clonotypes. Generation probabilities for all TCRbeta clonotypes obtained by the gDNA method from a handful of donors were computed using OLGA. TCRdb retrieved this table from immuneACCESS and kept in-frame rearrangements only. Not all clones are present; in checked studies, unresolved V genes account for under half, and no reason is known for the remainder. That table is the source of V, J and clone size, and D and trimming were worked out from the DNA. Present in this sample are roughly 2.2 million clones, more than 80% of which were seen just once. Together, the top ten hold 0.3% to 0.4% of the sample.

Taken from the germline V gene, the CDR1 and CDR2 loops are SGHTA and FQGNSA. The CDR3 goes from the cysteine to the phenylalanine over 14 residues. CDR3 DNA is the only sequence kept; it has 42 bases, read in frame from the first base. Trimming removed 5 bases from V and 3 bases from J, leaving 11 bases between the germline ends. Healthy HIV-negative adults with no recently reported acute infections or vaccinations were included as donors. Only Caucasian adults living in Nashville, Tennessee, USA were represented among the donors. CD4+ T cells were enriched through magnetic negative selection, after which naive cells were positively selected on CD45RA and the remaining negative fraction served as the memory subset. Blood was collected by leukapheresis, and PBMCs were isolated by Ficoll-Histopaque density gradient centrifugation and then cryopreserved in liquid nitrogen vapor phase. Analytical flow cytometry was used to check the purity and quantity of each magnetically sorted T cell population. Genomic DNA was isolated from each sorted fraction and quantified by UV absorbance on a Nanodrop 2000c.

This sample was included in a study of shared clonotypes between healthy human individuals (dated by TCRdb to between 2020 and 2021). The study in broad terms: The cohort included three men and two women between 18 and 49 years of age. Per donor, three plates each were used for CD4 naive and CD4 memory, two for CD8 naive, and one for CD8 memory. To estimate repertoire size and how much clonotypes are shared between individuals, the study performed deep sequencing of blood TCR repertoires from a few healthy adults. To increase sequencing depth and limit assay-specific biases, TCR repertoire library preparation and sequencing were carried out by different laboratories using diverse techniques. Between about 0.85 and 9.5 billion PBMCs per donor were obtained by leukapheresis.

The paper's findings and limits, for the study overall: Even with the large sequencing depth, rarefaction of the sorted-subset datasets indicated that sequencing was incomplete. The small number of donors limited the genetic and exposure-history diversity represented. Higher generation probabilities were observed for clonotypes shared by all four sorted-subset donors than for non-shared clonotypes. Based on pairwise subsampling, the degree of clonotype sharing among donors was expected to be affected by sequencing depth. Sampling was limited to blood, and TCR repertoires in tissue likely differ from TCR repertoires in blood. Naive subsets generally had larger estimated clonotype richness than memory subsets. Sharing across a few donors was observed for about 5% of naive CD4, about 4% of naive CD8, 2% to 2.5% of memory CD4, and over 0.3% of memory CD8 clonotypes.

The sample consisted of naive CD4+ T cells from PBMCs. Sample cell subset or site, as interpreted from the label and publication: CD45RA+ positively selected. Recombination connected TRBV7-2 to TRBJ1-3; TRBD1 is a possible D gene, resting on 5 matching bases. This clonotype was sampled from a man younger than 30 in good health. Some clones in this sample may be carry-over from other donors' samples. The CDR3 region reads CASSRSGDGNTIYF. At the DNA level, the sequence is TGTGCCAGCAGCCGTTCGGGGGATGGAAACACCATATATTTT.